The T cell receptor beta chain described here comes from a study of blood T cell repertoires in COVID-19. Study summary: Acute and convalescent COVID-19 specimens originated in the United States, Italy and Spain. T cells, B-cell-depleted T cells, or PBMCs provided the cDNA or gDNA that served as material.

Seattle's cohort entered during active infection and was followed longitudinally. V was shortened by 4 bases and J by 6 bases, with 7 bases between the two germline ends. This CDR3 spans 11 amino acids. In the original analysis: Amplification of reference gene primers was used by the study to estimate nucleated cell counts. TCRdb's table, derived via immunoSEQ multiplex PCR, lists solely in-frame clones and lacks some. D and trimming come from the DNA, and the V and J calls and clone size come from that table. The sample carries approximately 350,000 clones, 88% recorded once. This chain joins TRBV12-3 or TRBV12-4 and TRBJ2-7; D uncertain. This TCR came from a woman in her 70s with COVID-19, enrolled during active disease. Sequencing input: peripheral blood. Written as DNA, the CDR3 is TGTGCCAGCAGTTACAGTACCGAGCAGTACTTC. Translation: CASSYSTEQYF.